This T cell receptor beta chain came from a study of regulatory T cells in long-lasting Graves disease. Sample time point: newly diagnosed GD, antithyroid drugs for less than 3 months. PBMC RNA served as the TCR library source. This clonotype was counted at least ten times. Investigators prepared the TCR beta libraries by applying iRepertoire HTBI primers and Arm-PCR of CDR3 regions. One entry per CDR3 protein results from TCRdb running MiXCR on the multiplex PCR reads. The sample lists about 620,000 distinct CDR3 sequences, roughly 16% seen once, with about 17% in the top ten. Trimming removed 8 bases from V and 0 bases from J, with 1 base in between. Germline values: CDR1 SNHLY, CDR2 FYNNEI. The CDR3 spans 10 residues. The same sample was also used in a study of T cells in Graves' hyperthyroidism and ophthalmopathy.

The chain recombines TRBV2 with TRBJ1-2; unclear D gene. This receptor was identified in a woman younger than 45 with Graves disease. The sequenced sample was peripheral blood mononuclear cells (PBMCs), obtained at new diagnosis, from a patient treated with antithyroid drugs. The CDR3 region has the DNA TGTGCCAGCGCTAACTATGGCTACACCTTC. It encodes CASANYGYTF.